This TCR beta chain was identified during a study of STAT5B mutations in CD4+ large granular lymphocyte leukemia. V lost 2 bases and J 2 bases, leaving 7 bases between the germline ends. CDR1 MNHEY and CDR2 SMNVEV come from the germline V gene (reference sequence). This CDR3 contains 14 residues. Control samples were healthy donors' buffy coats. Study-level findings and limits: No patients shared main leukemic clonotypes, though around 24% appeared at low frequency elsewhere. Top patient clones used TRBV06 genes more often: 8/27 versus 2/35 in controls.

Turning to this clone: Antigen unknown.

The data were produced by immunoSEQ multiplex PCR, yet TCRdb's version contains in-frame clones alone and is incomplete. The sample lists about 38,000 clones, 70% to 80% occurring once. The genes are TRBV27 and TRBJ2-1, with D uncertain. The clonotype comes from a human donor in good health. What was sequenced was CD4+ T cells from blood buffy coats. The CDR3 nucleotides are TGTGCCAGCAGTTTAGGGGTAGCCTACAATGAGCAGTTCTTC. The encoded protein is CASSLGVAYNEQFF.